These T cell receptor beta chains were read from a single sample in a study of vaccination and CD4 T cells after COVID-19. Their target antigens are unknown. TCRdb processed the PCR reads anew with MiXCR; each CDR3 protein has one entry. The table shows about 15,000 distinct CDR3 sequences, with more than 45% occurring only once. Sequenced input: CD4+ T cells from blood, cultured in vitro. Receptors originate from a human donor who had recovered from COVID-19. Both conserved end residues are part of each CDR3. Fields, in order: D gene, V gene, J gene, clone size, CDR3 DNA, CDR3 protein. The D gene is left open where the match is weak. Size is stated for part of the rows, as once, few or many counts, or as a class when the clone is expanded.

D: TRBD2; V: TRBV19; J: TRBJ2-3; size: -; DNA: TGTGCCAGTAGTCCGGTAGCGGGAGTGGATCAGTATTTT; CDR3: CASSPVAGVDQYF
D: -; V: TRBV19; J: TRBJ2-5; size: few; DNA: TGTGCCAGTAGTATGGCTATCCAAGAGACCCAGTACTTC; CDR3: CASSMAIQETQYF
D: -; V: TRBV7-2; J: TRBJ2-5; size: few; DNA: TGTGCCAGCAGCAGAAGGGGAGGTCGGACAGCTATACCCGACCAAGAGACCCAGTACTTC; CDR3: CASSRRGGRTAIPDQETQYF
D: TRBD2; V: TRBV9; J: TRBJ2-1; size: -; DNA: TGTGCCAGCAGCGCATTAGCGGGAGGGTACAATGAGCAGTTCTTC; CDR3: CASSALAGGYNEQFF
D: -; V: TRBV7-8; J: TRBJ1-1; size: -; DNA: TGTGCCAGCAGCCCGGGGAGGGAGAGGGGCACTGAAGCTTTCTTT; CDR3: CASSPGRERGTEAFF
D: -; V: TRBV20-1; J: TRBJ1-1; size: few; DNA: TGCAGTGCCCCAGCAGGGGCGAACACTGAAGCTTTCTTT; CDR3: CSAPAGANTEAFF
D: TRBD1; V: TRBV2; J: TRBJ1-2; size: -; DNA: TGTGCCAGCAACCACAGGGGGCGGGGGTATGGCTACACCTTC; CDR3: CASNHRGRGYGYTF
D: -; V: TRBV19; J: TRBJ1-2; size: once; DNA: TGTGCCAGTAGTCCCGGTGGGGGTGGCTACACCTTC; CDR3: CASSPGGGGYTF
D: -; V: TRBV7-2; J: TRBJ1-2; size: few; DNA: TGTGCCAGCAGCCCGGGGGGGAGGCTAGCTAACTATGGCTACACCTTC; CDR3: CASSPGGRLANYGYTF
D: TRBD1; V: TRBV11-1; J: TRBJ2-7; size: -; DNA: TGTGCCAGCAGCGCGGGACAGGGGGCCCCCTACGAGCAGTACTTC; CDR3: CASSAGQGAPYEQYF
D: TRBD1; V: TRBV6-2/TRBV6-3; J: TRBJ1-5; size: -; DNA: TGTGCCAGCAGTTACGGGACAGGGGGAGGCAATCAGCCCCAGCATTTT; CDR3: CASSYGTGGGNQPQHF
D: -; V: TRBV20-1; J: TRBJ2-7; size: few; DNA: TGCAGTGCTAGAGTTGATACAGGGTATAGGTACGAGCAGTACTTC; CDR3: CSARVDTGYRYEQYF
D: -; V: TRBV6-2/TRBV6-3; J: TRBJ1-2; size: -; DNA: TGTGCCAGCAGCCAAACCCACATATCCGGCTACACCTTC; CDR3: CASSQTHISGYTF
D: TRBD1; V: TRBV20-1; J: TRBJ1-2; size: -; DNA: TGCAGTGCGGAAACCGGGACAGGGAGGTATGGCTACACCTTC; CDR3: CSAETGTGRYGYTF
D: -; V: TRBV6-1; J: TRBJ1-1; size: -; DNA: TGTGCCAGCTTACGGGAGGGGTTGGCCACTGAAGCTTTCTTT; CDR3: CASLREGLATEAFF
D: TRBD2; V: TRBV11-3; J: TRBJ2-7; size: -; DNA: TGTGCCAGCACCCACCAGCTAGCGGGGGTTCCCTACGAGCAGTACTTC; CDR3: CASTHQLAGVPYEQYF
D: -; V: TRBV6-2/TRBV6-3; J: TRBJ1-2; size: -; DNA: TGTGCCAGCAGTTACGGCGGGGGAGGCCATGGCTACACCTTC; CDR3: CASSYGGGGHGYTF
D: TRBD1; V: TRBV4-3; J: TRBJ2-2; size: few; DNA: TGCGCCAGCAGCCAAGCGGGACAGGGATCGTTCGGGGAGCTGTTTTTT; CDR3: CASSQAGQGSFGELFF
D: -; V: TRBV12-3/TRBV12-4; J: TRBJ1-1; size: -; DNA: TGTGCCAGCAGAAGTGCAAGATCAGCTTTCTTT; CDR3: CASRSARSAFF
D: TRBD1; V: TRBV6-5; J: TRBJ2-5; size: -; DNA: TGTGCCAGCAGTTACTGGGACAGATTCGGAGAGACCCAGTACTTC; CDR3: CASSYWDRFGETQYF
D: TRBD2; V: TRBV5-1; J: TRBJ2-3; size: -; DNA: TGCGCCAGCAGCCAGGCGGGGGACCTCACAGATACGCAGTATTTT; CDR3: CASSQAGDLTDTQYF
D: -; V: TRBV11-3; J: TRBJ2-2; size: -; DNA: TGTGCCAGCAGCTTAAGGGGTAGCACCAACACCGGGGAGCTGTTTTTT; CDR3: CASSLRGSTNTGELFF
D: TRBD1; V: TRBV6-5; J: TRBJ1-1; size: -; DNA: TGTGCCAGCAGTTACTCCTCCGACAGGGATGGAACTGAAGCTTTCTTT; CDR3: CASSYSSDRDGTEAFF
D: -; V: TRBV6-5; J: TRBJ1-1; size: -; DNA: TGTGCCAGCAGTTACTCGTTCCGAGGGGCTGAAGCTTTCTTT; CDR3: CASSYSFRGAEAFF
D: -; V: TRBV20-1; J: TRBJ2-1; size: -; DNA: TGCAGTGCTGGCCCTGAGACGAGGACCAATGAGCAGTTCTTC; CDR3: CSAGPETRTNEQFF
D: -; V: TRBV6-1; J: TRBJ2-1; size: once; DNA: TGTGCCAGCAGTCAGGGCCGATTCCTCTACAATGAGCAGTTCTTC; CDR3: CASSQGRFLYNEQFF
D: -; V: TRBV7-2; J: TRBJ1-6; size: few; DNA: TGTGCCAGCAGCTTAATACAGCTTCCTAATTCACCCCTCCACTTT; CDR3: CASSLIQLPNSPLHF
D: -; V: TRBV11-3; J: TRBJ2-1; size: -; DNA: TGTGCCAGCAGCCCCCATGCCTACAATGAGCAGTTCTTC; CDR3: CASSPHAYNEQFF
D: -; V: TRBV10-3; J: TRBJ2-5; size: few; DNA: TGTGCCATCAGTGAAGGGCACATACAAGAGACCCAGTACTTC; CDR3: CAISEGHIQETQYF